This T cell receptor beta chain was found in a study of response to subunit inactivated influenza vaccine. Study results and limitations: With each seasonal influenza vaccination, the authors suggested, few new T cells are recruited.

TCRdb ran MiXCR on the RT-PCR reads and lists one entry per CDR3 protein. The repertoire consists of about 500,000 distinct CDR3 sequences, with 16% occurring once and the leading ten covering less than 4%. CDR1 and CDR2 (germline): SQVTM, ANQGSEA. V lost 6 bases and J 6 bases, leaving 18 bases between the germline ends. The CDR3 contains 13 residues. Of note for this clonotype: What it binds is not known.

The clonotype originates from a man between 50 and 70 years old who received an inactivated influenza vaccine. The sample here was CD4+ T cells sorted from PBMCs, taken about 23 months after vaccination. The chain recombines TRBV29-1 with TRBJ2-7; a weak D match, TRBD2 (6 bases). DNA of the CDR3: TGCAGCGTCAGGAATAGCGTGGAGGGCGAGCAGTACTTC. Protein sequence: CSVRNSVEGEQYF.